This T cell receptor (beta chain) was sequenced for a study of PD-1 blockade in classical Hodgkin lymphoma. Study outcomes and limitations: By C4D1, diversity of CD4+ TCRs had risen significantly, whereas that of CD8+ TCRs had not.

To note about this clone: Its antigen remains unidentified.

With no exception, relapse followed autologous stem cell transplantation in all patients, and brentuximab vedotin exposure varied. Patients' outcomes at their best amounted to complete response, partial response or progressive disease. The data were produced by immunoSEQ multiplex PCR, yet TCRdb's version contains in-frame clones alone and is incomplete. Here the sample spans 35,000 to 45,000 clones, roughly 70% being singletons. Germline values: CDR1 GTSNPN, CDR2 SVGIG (reference sequence). V was clipped by 4 bases and J by 0 bases, with 7 bases between them. The CDR3 sequence is 13 residues long. The chain recombines TRBV30 with TRBJ1-3, with D possibly TRBD1 on 5 matching bases. This clonotype was obtained from a human donor with classical Hodgkin lymphoma. This specimen consisted of peripheral blood mononuclear cells (PBMCs), obtained before the second cycle of nivolumab. The CDR3: CAWIGGSGNTIYF. The CDR3 nucleotides are TGTGCCTGGATCGGGGGCTCTGGAAACACCATATATTTT.